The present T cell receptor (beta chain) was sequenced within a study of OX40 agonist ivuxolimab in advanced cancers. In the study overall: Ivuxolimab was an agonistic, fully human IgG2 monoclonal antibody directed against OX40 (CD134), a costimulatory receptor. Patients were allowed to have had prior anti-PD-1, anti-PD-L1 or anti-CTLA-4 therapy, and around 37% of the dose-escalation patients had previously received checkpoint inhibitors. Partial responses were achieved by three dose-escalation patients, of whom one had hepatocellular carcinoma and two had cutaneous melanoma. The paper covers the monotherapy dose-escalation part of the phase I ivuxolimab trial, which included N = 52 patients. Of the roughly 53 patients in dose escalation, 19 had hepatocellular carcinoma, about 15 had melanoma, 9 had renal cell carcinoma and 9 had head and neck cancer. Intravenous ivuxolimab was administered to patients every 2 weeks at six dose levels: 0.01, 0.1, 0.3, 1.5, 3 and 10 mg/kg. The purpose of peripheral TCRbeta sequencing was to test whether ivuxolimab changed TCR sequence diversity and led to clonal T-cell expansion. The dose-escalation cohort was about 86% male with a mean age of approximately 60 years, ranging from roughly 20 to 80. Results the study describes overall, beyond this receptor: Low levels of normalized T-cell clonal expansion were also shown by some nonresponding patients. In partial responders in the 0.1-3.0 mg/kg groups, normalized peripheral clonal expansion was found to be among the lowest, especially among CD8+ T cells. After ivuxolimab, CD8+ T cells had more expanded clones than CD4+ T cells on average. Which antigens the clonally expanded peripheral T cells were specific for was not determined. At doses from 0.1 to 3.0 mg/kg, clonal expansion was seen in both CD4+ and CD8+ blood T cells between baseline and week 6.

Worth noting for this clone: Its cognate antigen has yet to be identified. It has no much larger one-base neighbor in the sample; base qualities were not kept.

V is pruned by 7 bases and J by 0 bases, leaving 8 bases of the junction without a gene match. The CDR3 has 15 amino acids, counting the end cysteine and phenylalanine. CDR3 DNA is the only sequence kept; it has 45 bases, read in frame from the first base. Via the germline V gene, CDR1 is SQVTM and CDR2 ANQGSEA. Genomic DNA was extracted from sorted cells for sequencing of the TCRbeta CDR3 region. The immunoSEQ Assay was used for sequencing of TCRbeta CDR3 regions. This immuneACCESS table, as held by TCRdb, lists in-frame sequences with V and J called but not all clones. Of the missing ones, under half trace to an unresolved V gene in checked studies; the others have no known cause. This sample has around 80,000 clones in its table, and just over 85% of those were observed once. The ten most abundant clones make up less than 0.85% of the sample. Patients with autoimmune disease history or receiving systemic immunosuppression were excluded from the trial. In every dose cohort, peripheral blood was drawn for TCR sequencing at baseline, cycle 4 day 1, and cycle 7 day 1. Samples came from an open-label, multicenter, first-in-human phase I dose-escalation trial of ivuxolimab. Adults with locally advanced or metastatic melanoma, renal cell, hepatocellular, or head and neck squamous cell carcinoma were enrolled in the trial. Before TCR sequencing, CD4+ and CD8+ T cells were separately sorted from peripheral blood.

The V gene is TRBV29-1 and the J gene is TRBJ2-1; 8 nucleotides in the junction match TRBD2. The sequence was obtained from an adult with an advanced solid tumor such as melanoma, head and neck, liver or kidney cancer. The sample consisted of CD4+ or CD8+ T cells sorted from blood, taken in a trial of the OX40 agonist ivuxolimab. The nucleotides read TGCAGCGATATAAGCGGGAGAAGCTCCTACAATGAGCAGTTCTTC. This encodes CSDISGRSSYNEQFF.